These T cell receptor beta chains were read from a single sample in a study of T cell changes during pregnancy in multiple sclerosis. The repertoire was sequenced with immunoSEQ multiplex PCR; TCRdb's copy has only in-frame clones and lacks some. The repertoire holds around 36,000 clones, roughly nine tenths seen once, with 1% to 1.5% in the top ten. The sample in question was peripheral blood, obtained before pregnancy. The source of these receptors is a female donor with multiple sclerosis, enrolled in a pregnancy study. Each CDR3 is given with its conserved first and last residue. The D gene is left open where the match is weak. Some rows mark clone size as missing; the rest say once, few, many or name a class of expanded clone.

size: few; D: -; V: TRBV2; length: 13; J: TRBJ1-1; DNA: TGTGCCAGCAGCCCGACGGGGAACACTGAAGCTTTCTTT; CDR3: CASSPTGNTEAFF
size: -; D: -; V: TRBV18; length: 14; J: TRBJ1-4; DNA: TGTGCCAGCTCACCAGGAGGAACTAATGAAAAACTGTTTTTT; CDR3: CASSPGGTNEKLFF
size: -; D: TRBD2; V: TRBV2; length: 17; J: TRBJ2-5; DNA: TGTGCCAGCACTCGACTAGCGGGGGACGTTCTCCAAGAGACCCAGTACTTC; CDR3: CASTRLAGDVLQETQYF
size: -; D: TRBD2; V: TRBV28; length: 17; J: TRBJ2-7; DNA: TGTGCCAGCAGTCCTCCTATAACGGGACTAGCGGATTACGAGCAGTACTTC; CDR3: CASSPPITGLADYEQYF
size: -; D: -; V: TRBV18; length: 12; J: TRBJ1-1; DNA: TGTGCCAGCTCACTACGAACAACTGAAGCTTTCTTT; CDR3: CASSLRTTEAFF
size: -; D: -; V: TRBV28; length: 14; J: TRBJ2-3; DNA: TGTGCCAGCTTTGAAGGGGGCGGGGCAGATACGCAGTATTTT; CDR3: CASFEGGGADTQYF
size: -; D: TRBD2; V: TRBV7-9; length: 16; J: TRBJ2-1; DNA: TGTGCCAGCAGAATAAGAGCGGGAGTAAAGGGCAATGAGCAGTTCTTC; CDR3: CASRIRAGVKGNEQFF
size: -; D: TRBD2; V: TRBV6-6; length: 15; J: TRBJ2-5; DNA: TGTGCCAGCAACTACCAAGCGGGAGGAAAAGAGACCCAGTACTTC; CDR3: CASNYQAGGKETQYF
size: -; D: TRBD2; V: TRBV28; length: 15; J: TRBJ2-7; DNA: TGTGCCAGCAGGGTGGGACTAGCGGGAGTGCGCGAGCAGTACTTC; CDR3: CASRVGLAGVREQYF
size: -; D: -; V: TRBV27; length: 14; J: TRBJ2-1; DNA: TGTGCCAGCAGTTTATCGAGGGAGTACAATGAGCAGTTCTTC; CDR3: CASSLSREYNEQFF
size: -; D: TRBD2; V: TRBV6-5; length: 15; J: TRBJ2-7; DNA: TGTGCCAGCAGTTACGAGACTAGCGGGAAGTACGAGCAGTACTTC; CDR3: CASSYETSGKYEQYF
size: -; D: -; V: TRBV7-8; length: 16; J: TRBJ1-1; DNA: TGTGCCAGCAGCTCCCCTCAGGTGTGGAAGTACACTGAAGCTTTCTTT; CDR3: CASSSPQVWKYTEAFF
size: -; D: TRBD1; V: TRBV5-1; length: 14; J: TRBJ2-3; DNA: TGCGCCAGCAGCTTGGGACAGGGGGCAGATACGCAGTATTTT; CDR3: CASSLGQGADTQYF
size: once; D: -; V: TRBV10-2; length: 15; J: TRBJ2-1; DNA: TGCGCCAGCAGTCAATTTTCAGCGGAATACAATGAGCAGTTCTTC; CDR3: CASSQFSAEYNEQFF
size: -; D: TRBD2; V: TRBV6-5; length: 15; J: TRBJ2-5; DNA: TGTGCCAGCAGCCAACTAGCGGGAGGTTTGGAGACCCAGTACTTC; CDR3: CASSQLAGGLETQYF
size: -; D: -; V: TRBV18; length: 17; J: TRBJ2-3; DNA: TGTGCCAGCTCACCAGCATCGCGGGACGAACTCACAGATACGCAGTATTTT; CDR3: CASSPASRDELTDTQYF
size: -; D: TRBD2; V: TRBV5-4; length: 15; J: TRBJ2-7; DNA: TGTGCCAGCAGCTCGGGACTAGCGGATCTTTACGAGCAGTACTTC; CDR3: CASSSGLADLYEQYF